This record covers a single T cell receptor (beta chain). This sample stems from a study of blood T cell repertoires in COVID-19. Authors' methods: Amplifying reference gene primers gave estimates of nucleated cell counts. Assay used: immunoSEQ multiplex PCR; TCRdb lists only in-frame clones, some missing. The V and J calls and the clone size are those of that table, but D and trimming were determined from the DNA. Among fewer than 200,000 clones listed, approximately 80% were seen once. The source is an elderly woman with COVID-19, enrolled during active disease. Sequences were obtained from peripheral blood.

This chain's CDR3 is CASSPYGLADTQYF. CDR3 sequence (DNA): TGTGCCAGCTCACCATACGGCCTAGCAGATACGCAGTATTTT. The rearrangement joins TRBV18 to TRBJ2-3; D unresolved. The V gene lost 2 bases and the J gene lost 4 bases, with 10 bases spanning the gap. Germline assignment: CDR1 KGHSH and CDR2 LQKENI. The CDR3 has 14 residues.